This note documents a single T cell receptor (beta chain) sequence. The antigen remains undetermined. Repertoires were generated with immunoSEQ multiplex PCR, while TCRdb's copy carries only in-frame clones and drops some. This repertoire shows 55,000 to 65,000 clones, roughly nine tenths found once; its top ten account for 2% to 2.5%. Time point noted: neoterminal ileum biopsy at postoperative endoscopy, about 6 months after surgery. Trimming took off 2 bases at V and 4 bases at J, with 15 bases between the two ends. The germline V gene encodes CDR1 LGHNA and CDR2 YSLEER. The CDR3 extends over 15 amino acids. The data were taken from a study of T cell repertoires in ileal Crohn's disease. Study-wide results and limits: Endoscopy was done a median approximately 7.4 months after surgery.

The genes are TRBV4-3 and TRBJ2-7; the D is unclear. Sequencing used ileal tissue. The TCR was taken from an adult with Crohn's disease. The CDR3 is CASSQSLSGIYEQYF. The CDR3, as DNA: TGCGCCAGCAGCCAAAGTTTGTCAGGAATATACGAGCAGTACTTC.